The 30 T cell receptor beta chains below all came from one sample that was sequenced in a study of blood T cell repertoires in COVID-19. Using immunoSEQ multiplex PCR, the repertoire was profiled, and TCRdb retains in-frame clones only, with some absent. The table includes 150,000 or so clones, about 74% detected once. Sequenced: peripheral blood. These receptors were obtained from an elderly woman with acute or convalescent COVID-19.

V is TRBV6-2 or TRBV6-3 and J is TRBJ1-1; 10 bases map to TRBD1. From germline, CDR1 is MNHEY and CDR2 SVGEGT. This CDR3 comprises 15 residues. Losses at the gene ends were 5 bases for V and 4 bases for J; bases not matched to a gene: 7. The CDR3 DNA reads TGTGCCAGCAGTCCGATAGACAGGGGGCCCACTGAAGCTTTCTTT. It translates to CASSPIDRGPTEAFF.

The table lists this clone with a few counts. One end of the junction does not line up with germline, which may come from a read error. This chain joins TRBV18 and TRBJ1-2; the D is unclear. The CDR3 extends over 12 amino acids. Per germline, CDR1 KGHSH and CDR2 LQKENI. The CDR3 reads CASSPSNGLIGF. Written as DNA, the CDR3 is TGTGCCAGCTCACCTTCAAACGGACTAATTGGGTTC.

The J gene is TRBJ2-7, the V gene TRBV9; 8 bases fit TRBD2. The junction had 6 bases not matched to a gene; V was cut back by 2 bases and J by 5 bases. The CDR3 is 14 amino acids. Germline loops: CDR1 SGDLS, CDR2 YYNGEE. CDR3: CASSVSGSLNEQYF. Here the CDR3 DNA reads TGTGCCAGCAGCGTGAGCGGGAGTCTTAACGAGCAGTACTTC.

The chain joins TRBV27 to TRBJ2-3; D remains ambiguous. The CDR3 spans 16 residues. Per germline, CDR1 MNHEY and CDR2 SMNVEV (reference sequence). V was shortened by 0 bases and J by 0 bases, with 10 bases between the two germline ends. The CDR3 protein is CASSLSYRSSTDTQYF. CDR3 DNA sequence: TGTGCCAGCAGTTTATCTTACAGATCTAGCACAGATACGCAGTATTTT.

The genes are TRBV4-1 and TRBJ2-3, with 9 positions matching TRBD2. Trimming removed 5 bases from V and 2 bases from J; junction bases left unmatched: 8. This CDR3 contains 16 residues. Germline-derived CDR1 and CDR2 are MGHRA and YSYEKL. The DNA for the CDR3 is TGCGCCAGCAGCGCACAACTAGCGGGCCTCACAGATACGCAGTATTTT. Protein: CASSAQLAGLTDTQYF.

The chain is built from TRBV28 and TRBJ2-7; 7 nucleotides match TRBD2. The length of the CDR3 is 14 residues. V gave up 4 bases and J gave up 2 bases; unmatched junction bases: 5. From germline, CDR1 is MDHEN and CDR2 SYDVKM. The CDR3 is CASSSSGIPYEQYF. CDR3 nucleotides: TGTGCCAGCAGTTCTAGCGGAATTCCCTACGAGCAGTACTTC.

The chain has TRBV27 and TRBJ2-7, with TRBD2 matching 7 bases. V was clipped by 2 bases and J by 3 bases; unmatched bases: 10. The germline V gene encodes CDR1 MNHEY and CDR2 SMNVEV (reference sequence). This CDR3 contains 16 residues. CDR3 DNA sequence: TGTGCCAGCAGTTTAAAACCTAGCGGCACAAACTACGAGCAGTACTTC. Translated: CASSLKPSGTNYEQYF.

The sample holds a few counts of this clone. This chain connects TRBV11-2 to TRBJ1-1; 7 bases fit TRBD1. J was trimmed by 6 bases and V by 7 bases; bases with no gene match: 11. The CDR3 runs 14 residues. Germline V lookup: CDR1 SGHAT, CDR2 FQNNGV. The CDR3 spells CASKEGAASSEAFF. CDR3 DNA: TGTGCCAGCAAAGAGGGGGCAGCAAGTTCTGAAGCTTTCTTT.

V and J are TRBV30 and TRBJ2-7; D remains ambiguous. The germline V gene has CDR1 GTSNPN and CDR2 SVGIG (reference sequence). CDR3 length: 10 residues. V gave up 8 bases and J gave up 2 bases, with 7 bases separating them. The CDR3 region has the DNA TGTGCCGCCACTACCTACGAGCAGTACTTC. Protein product: CAATTYEQYF.

The chain joins TRBV7-6 to TRBJ2-5; maybe TRBD2 (7 bases). V was cut by 4 bases and J by 5 bases, with 20 bases left in between. From germline, CDR1 is SGHVS and CDR2 FNYEAQ. CDR3 length equals 16 residues. The CDR3, as DNA: TGTGCCAGCAGCTCAACCCAGTATGGGGGGGCCGAGACCCAGTACTTC. Its protein product is CASSSTQYGGAETQYF.

CDR3 in DNA: TGCGCCAGCAGCCAAACCGCCGAGGGCAGCTATGGCTACACCTTC. Its translation: CASSQTAEGSYGYTF. The gene calls are TRBV4-1 and TRBJ1-2; the D is unclear. V lost 2 bases, J lost 4 bases, and 14 bases lay in between. Germline CDR1 MGHRA, CDR2 YSYEKL. The CDR3 length is 15 residues.

The V gene is TRBV9, the J gene TRBJ2-3; TRBD2 matches 10 bases. The ends lost 3 bases at V and 7 bases at J; junction bases unmatched: 8. Per the germline V gene, CDR1 is SGDLS and CDR2 is YYNGEE. This CDR3 is built from 15 residues. In nucleotides, the CDR3 is TGTGCCAGCAGCGGGGAAACTAGCGGGAAGAATACGCAGTATTTT. Protein: CASSGETSGKNTQYF.

This rearrangement joins TRBV27 to TRBJ1-3; no reliable D call. The germline V and J ends were trimmed by 6 bases and 4 bases, with 10 bases remaining between them. The CDR3 is 13 residues long. Germline CDR1 and CDR2: MNHEY and SMNVEV (reference sequence). This CDR3 is CASRADAGNTIYF. The DNA of the CDR3 is TGTGCCAGCAGGGCAGATGCCGGAAACACCATATATTTT.

This clone has only one observation. The chain couples TRBV4-2 to TRBJ1-6, with 11 bases that match TRBD1. The trim removed 4 bases at V and 8 bases at J, leaving 4 bases unmatched. The germline gives CDR1 LGHNA, CDR2 YNFKEQ. CDR3 length equals 15 residues. The CDR3 reads CASSPSGQGDSPLHF. The CDR3 DNA is TGTGCCAGCAGCCCGTCGGGACAGGGGGATTCACCCCTCCACTTT.

The count of this clone is one. CDR3: CASSKSYGINYGYTF. The CDR3 nucleotides read TGTGCCAGCAGCAAGTCTTACGGGATAAACTATGGCTACACCTTC. This chain joins TRBV27 and TRBJ1-2; D gene ambiguous. V lost 6 bases to trimming and J lost 2 bases, with 16 bases between them. In germline, CDR1 is MNHEY, CDR2 SMNVEV (reference sequence). The CDR3 extends over 15 amino acids.

The rearrangement uses TRBV5-1 and TRBJ2-7; 9 nucleotides match TRBD1. This CDR3 is built from 16 residues. V lost 4 bases to trimming and J lost 2 bases; unmatched junction nucleotides: 10. The germline V gene has CDR1 SGHRS and CDR2 YFSETQ. The CDR3 sequence: CASSQGDRELAYEQYF. The CDR3 nucleotides read TGCGCCAGCAGCCAGGGGGACAGGGAACTAGCCTACGAGCAGTACTTC.

Only a few counts were recorded for this clone. The chain has TRBV27 and TRBJ2-7; 11 positions match TRBD2. The CDR3 consists of 15 residues. V was clipped by 4 bases and J by 3 bases; unmatched bases: 5. Germline-derived CDR1 and CDR2 are MNHEY and SMNVEV (reference sequence). The CDR3 bases are TGTGCCAGCAGTTCTCCTAGCGGGAGGAACTACGAGCAGTACTTC. Translation gives CASSSPSGRNYEQYF.

The chain couples TRBV27 to TRBJ2-3; TRBD1 might be the D (6 bases). In germline, CDR1 is MNHEY, CDR2 SMNVEV (reference sequence). The V and J ends lost 3 bases and 0 bases respectively, with 10 bases between them. The CDR3 runs to 15 residues. The CDR3 region is CASSFWQGSTDTQYF. For the CDR3, the DNA is TGTGCCAGCAGTTTCTGGCAGGGGAGCACAGATACGCAGTATTTT.

The genes are TRBV9 and TRBJ1-1, with 12 bases aligning to TRBD1. The CDR3 consists of 15 residues. Germline CDR1 SGDLS, CDR2 YYNGEE. With V trimmed by 3 bases and J by 4 bases, 4 bases remained unmatched. The CDR3 loop reads CASSGGQGAGTEAFF. The DNA for the CDR3 is TGTGCCAGCAGCGGGGGACAGGGGGCGGGCACTGAAGCTTTCTTT.

The chain couples TRBV19 to TRBJ2-7; 12 positions agree with TRBD2. Germline V gene sequence: CDR1 LNHDA, CDR2 SQIVND (reference sequence). V was clipped by 6 bases and J by 6 bases; unmatched bases: 3. The CDR3 is made up of 13 amino acids. CDR3 in DNA: TGTGCCAGTAGACTAGCGGGAGGACGCGAGCAGTACTTC. Translated, it gives CASRLAGGREQYF.

This chain connects TRBV10-1 to TRBJ2-2; TRBD2 matches 10 bases. The CDR3 is made up of 16 amino acids. Germline lookup yields CDR1 WNHNN and CDR2 SYGVQD (reference sequence). V was pared by 0 bases and J by 6 bases, with 4 bases of the junction left unmatched. The CDR3, as DNA: TGCGCCAGCAGTGAGTCGGCTAGCGGGAGATCCGGGGAGCTGTTTTTT. Its translation is CASSESASGRSGELFF.

The chain links TRBV29-1 to TRBJ1-1; 9 nucleotides agree with TRBD1. Germline V lookup: CDR1 SQVTM, CDR2 ANQGSEA. This CDR3 spans 14 amino acids. J lost 5 bases, V lost 0 bases, and 4 bases had no gene match. The CDR3: CSVEEDRGGTEAFF. In DNA form, the CDR3 reads TGCAGCGTTGAAGAGGACAGGGGAGGGACTGAAGCTTTCTTT.

This rearrangement joins TRBV5-1 to TRBJ1-4; weak D call: TRBD1 (5 bases). Germline CDR1 is SGHRS and CDR2 is YFSETQ. Between the trimmed V and J ends, which lost 0 bases and 8 bases, there was a span of 11 bases. The CDR3 spans 14 residues. CDR3 residues: CASSLVSGDEKLFF. CDR3 sequence (DNA): TGCGCCAGCAGCTTGGTTTCGGGGGACGAAAAACTGTTTTTT. The variable domain in full, completed from reference TRBV5-1 and TRBJ1-4, reads KAGVTQTPRYLIKTRGQQVTLSCSPISGHRSVSWYQQTPGQGLQFLFEYFSETQRNKGNFPGRFSGRQFSNSRSEMNVSTLELGDSALYLCASSLVSGDEKLFFGSGTQLSVL.

This chain links TRBV30 with TRBJ2-3; D perhaps matches TRBD2 (6 bases). The CDR3 sequence is 14 residues long. V was clipped by 3 bases and J by 1 base, with 11 bases between them. The V gene's germline CDR1 is GTSNPN and CDR2 SVGIG (reference sequence). CDR3 nucleotides: TGTGCCTGGAGGGGGAGGATTGGCACAGATACGCAGTATTTT. The encoded protein is CAWRGRIGTDTQYF.

The rearrangement joins TRBV6-1 to TRBJ1-2; 9 bases agree with TRBD1. The CDR3 extends over 16 amino acids. Trimming removed 1 base from V and 7 bases from J; junction bases left unmatched: 10. From germline, CDR1 is MNHNS and CDR2 SASEGT. The CDR3 region has the DNA TGTGCCAGCAGTGAAGGCGCTCCGGGACAGGGTGTTGGCTACACCTTC. As protein: CASSEGAPGQGVGYTF.

The chain is built from TRBV7-8 and TRBJ2-2; weak D call: TRBD1 (5 bases). V lost 5 bases, J lost 7 bases, and 20 bases lay in between. CDR1 and CDR2 (germline): SGHVS, FQNEAQ. The CDR3 contains 16 residues. The CDR3 nucleotides read TGTGCCAGCAGCCCCCAGGGCTCGAGAAAAGGCGGGGAGCTGTTTTTT. Amino acids: CASSPQGSRKGGELFF.

The gene calls are TRBV27 and TRBJ1-5, with 7 positions matching TRBD1. CDR1 is MNHEY and CDR2 is SMNVEV in the germline V gene (reference sequence). Germline trimming cut 5 bases from V and 5 bases from J; bases unmatched to any gene: 6. The CDR3 contains 14 residues. DNA for the CDR3: TGTGCCAGCAGTCAAAACAGGGGCGATCAGCCCCAGCATTTT. It codes for CASSQNRGDQPQHF.

This clone appeared a single time. The V gene is TRBV5-5, the J gene TRBJ2-1, with TRBD1 matching over 7 bases. CDR3 length: 12 amino acids. Germline CDR1 is SGHKS and CDR2 is YYEKEE (reference sequence). V shed 4 bases, J shed 10 bases, and the junction held 5 bases outside the gene matches. DNA for the CDR3: TGTGCCAGCAGCGTAGGGACAGTAGAGCAGTTCTTC. Protein: CASSVGTVEQFF.

V usage is TRBV18 and J usage is TRBJ2-5, with D tentatively TRBD1 (6 bases). V lost 3 bases and J 3 bases, leaving 8 bases between the germline ends. CDR3 size: 13 residues. Germline CDR1 is KGHSH and CDR2 is LQKENI. The CDR3 here is CASSPPGEETQYF. In DNA, the CDR3 is TGTGCCAGCTCACCTCCAGGGGAAGAGACCCAGTACTTC. Using reference TRBV18 and TRBJ2-5 for the parts outside the CDR3, the full variable domain is NAGVMQNPRHLVRRRGQEARLRCSPMKGHSHVYWYRQLPEEGLKFMVYLQKENIIDESGMPKERFSAEFPKEGPSILRIQQVVRGDSAAYFCASSPPGEETQYFGPGTRLLVL.

J is TRBJ1-1 and V is TRBV27; 8 nucleotides match TRBD1. The germline V gene encodes CDR1 MNHEY and CDR2 SMNVEV (reference sequence). Unmatched junction bases numbered 7, after V lost 4 bases and J lost 6 bases. The CDR3 has 14 amino acids. CDR3 nucleotide sequence: TGTGCCAGCAGTTCCATTGACAGGGGATCTGAAGCTTTCTTT. Translated: CASSSIDRGSEAFF.